This TCR beta chain was identified in a study of cytomegalovirus exposure and HLA in healthy donors. Study-level background: Roughly 80% of roughly 400 genotyped donors fell in the Caucasian-associated ancestry cluster.

The study ran its PCR with 60 Vbeta and 13 Jbeta primers. Original methodology: About 10 million shared chains were among the approximately 76 million unique TCR beta chains that a later analysis counted. TCRdb keeps only in-frame clones here, not all; method: immunoSEQ multiplex PCR. V and J calls and clone size are copied from that table; D and trimming were computed from the DNA. The sample carries 150,000 to 200,000 clones, almost 85% recorded once. About this clone: Its antigen is not identified.

The study, taken as a whole, reports: Specificity for CMV antigens was confirmed in vitro for three of the CMV-associated chains.

This receptor was identified in a girl aged 5-17 years in good health and CMV-seropositive. Material: PBMCs.

The CDR3 bases are TGTGCCAGCAGTTTATCTTGGGAGAGTGGTGAAAAACTGTTTTTT. Translated, it gives CASSLSWESGEKLFF. V and J are TRBV27 and TRBJ1-4, with D unclear. The CDR3 spans 15 residues. The ends were cut back, 0 bases at V and 7 bases at J, with 12 bases in the middle. Germline-derived CDR1 and CDR2 are MNHEY and SMNVEV (reference sequence).